This T cell receptor beta chain came from a study of T cell repertoires in cytomegalovirus infection. About the research overall: The authors relied on CMV epitopes, both recently identified HLA-C-restricted and well-studied HLA-B-restricted.

Trimming took 2 bases from V and 5 from J, leaving 12 bases between them. Germline CDR1 DFQATT, CDR2 SNEGSKA (reference sequence). The CDR3 consists of 13 residues. In regard to this clonotype: Its antigen is unidentified.

From the reads, TCRdb called clonotypes with MiXCR, one entry per CDR3 protein. The repertoire holds 340,000 or so distinct CDR3 sequences, with roughly 25% as singletons. The TCR was taken from a human donor in good health (CMV status not recorded). Some clones in this sample may be carry-over from other donors' samples. The sequencing here drew on cultured PBMCs, taken from culture after CMV antigen stimulation. The rearrangement joins TRBV20-1 to TRBJ1-1; D unresolved. CDR3 in DNA: TGCAGTGCTAGAAACTACCTGGGGACTGAAGCTTTCTTT. It yields the protein CSARNYLGTEAFF.